Listed below are T cell receptor beta chains from one sample, sequenced in a study of T-cell reconstitution after alpha-beta-depleted transplantation in children. TCRdb called the PCR reads again in MiXCR, with one record for every CDR3 protein. This sample has 500,000 to 650,000 distinct CDR3 sequences, with 11% found just once. Sample: PBMCs, mostly from graft donor cells, taken 180 days after TCRalphabeta/CD19-depleted stem cell transplant. These receptors originate from a female patient aged 2-15 years who had a stem cell transplant for aplastic anemia, so the T cells may come from the graft donor. CDR3s leave out the opening cysteine and the closing phenylalanine or tryptophan.

>TRBV18|TRBJ2-3|12
ASSPIEVTDTQY
>TRBV12-3/TRBV12-4|TRBJ1-5|13
ASSFGQGINQPQH
>TRBV6-5|TRBJ2-3|15
ASSYGTSGPRTDTQY
>TRBV4-1|TRBJ2-2|14
ASSQEGYSNTGELF
>TRBV12-3/TRBV12-4|TRBJ2-3|13
ASSPSGRRTDTQY
>TRBV29-1|TRBJ1-2|16
SVDRHPGDGTLPYGYT
>TRBV24-1|TRBJ2-2|12
ATSDYVQTGELF
>TRBV29-1|TRBJ2-6|14
SVDRLGGSGANVLT
>TRBV11-2|TRBJ1-4|15
ASSLDTFRGTNEKLF
>TRBV10-3|TRBJ2-2|12
ATGTGVDTGELF
>TRBV4-2|TRBJ2-7|12
ASSRKELVYEQY
>TRBV20-1|TRBJ1-1|10
SARRGNTEAF
>TRBV19|TRBJ2-5|13
ASTSRSRVRETQY
>TRBV4-3|TRBJ2-3|14
ASSQWRTSGTDTQY
>TRBV7-2|TRBJ2-1|13
ASSLSRLAGGEQF
>TRBV20-1|TRBJ2-3|13
SARRTRDRADTQY
>TRBV20-1|TRBJ2-3|12
SASGRGDTDTQY
>TRBV5-1|TRBJ2-1|12
ASSQAAGNNEQF
>TRBV7-2|TRBJ1-5|13
ASSLGRGQGQPQH
>TRBV4-3|TRBJ2-1|16
ASSRSTGTSGRIGEQF
>TRBV6-1|TRBJ2-3|14
ASSPLRTSGRDTQY
>TRBV9|TRBJ2-1|14
ARSLEREGSYNEQF
>TRBV13|TRBJ1-5|14
ASSLGDWGLDQPQH
>TRBV24-1|TRBJ2-1|13
ATMDAGGSYNEQF
>TRBV7-2|TRBJ2-1|9
ASNNVREQF
>TRBV5-1|TRBJ2-6|14
ASSSTGATGANVLT
>TRBV5-1|TRBJ1-1|11
ASSLGTAPEAF
>TRBV20-1|TRBJ2-2|13
SASSASGRAGELF
>TRBV7-2|TRBJ2-3|11
ASSGREIDTQY
>TRBV5-1|TRBJ2-6|15
ASSLGGRSSGANVLT
>TRBV7-2|TRBJ2-3|14
ASSLTGRGRTDTQY
>TRBV7-9|TRBJ1-2|9
ASSVSYGYT
>TRBV20-1|TRBJ2-2|10
SATHRVGELF
>TRBV10-3|TRBJ1-1|12
ATGSRGMNTEAF
>TRBV29-1|TRBJ2-3|12
SVRTSRSTDTQY
>TRBV12-3/TRBV12-4|TRBJ2-7|13
ASSSSREVGYEQY
>TRBV4-3|TRBJ2-7|11
ASSPWRAYEQY
>TRBV12-3/TRBV12-4|TRBJ2-7|12
ASNGDRRSYEQY
>TRBV5-6|TRBJ2-3|14
ASSQGQGVGADTQY
>TRBV14|TRBJ1-1|12
ASSQDQVNTEAF
>TRBV20-1|TRBJ1-1|13
SAGKVRDMPTEAF
>TRBV10-3|TRBJ1-5|13
AIRETGQGNQPQH
>TRBV7-2|TRBJ2-7|12
ASSAGQEFYEQY
>TRBV5-1|TRBJ2-1|13
ASSLGGQSFDEQF
>TRBV10-1|TRBJ2-3|14
ASSEVGREASDTQY